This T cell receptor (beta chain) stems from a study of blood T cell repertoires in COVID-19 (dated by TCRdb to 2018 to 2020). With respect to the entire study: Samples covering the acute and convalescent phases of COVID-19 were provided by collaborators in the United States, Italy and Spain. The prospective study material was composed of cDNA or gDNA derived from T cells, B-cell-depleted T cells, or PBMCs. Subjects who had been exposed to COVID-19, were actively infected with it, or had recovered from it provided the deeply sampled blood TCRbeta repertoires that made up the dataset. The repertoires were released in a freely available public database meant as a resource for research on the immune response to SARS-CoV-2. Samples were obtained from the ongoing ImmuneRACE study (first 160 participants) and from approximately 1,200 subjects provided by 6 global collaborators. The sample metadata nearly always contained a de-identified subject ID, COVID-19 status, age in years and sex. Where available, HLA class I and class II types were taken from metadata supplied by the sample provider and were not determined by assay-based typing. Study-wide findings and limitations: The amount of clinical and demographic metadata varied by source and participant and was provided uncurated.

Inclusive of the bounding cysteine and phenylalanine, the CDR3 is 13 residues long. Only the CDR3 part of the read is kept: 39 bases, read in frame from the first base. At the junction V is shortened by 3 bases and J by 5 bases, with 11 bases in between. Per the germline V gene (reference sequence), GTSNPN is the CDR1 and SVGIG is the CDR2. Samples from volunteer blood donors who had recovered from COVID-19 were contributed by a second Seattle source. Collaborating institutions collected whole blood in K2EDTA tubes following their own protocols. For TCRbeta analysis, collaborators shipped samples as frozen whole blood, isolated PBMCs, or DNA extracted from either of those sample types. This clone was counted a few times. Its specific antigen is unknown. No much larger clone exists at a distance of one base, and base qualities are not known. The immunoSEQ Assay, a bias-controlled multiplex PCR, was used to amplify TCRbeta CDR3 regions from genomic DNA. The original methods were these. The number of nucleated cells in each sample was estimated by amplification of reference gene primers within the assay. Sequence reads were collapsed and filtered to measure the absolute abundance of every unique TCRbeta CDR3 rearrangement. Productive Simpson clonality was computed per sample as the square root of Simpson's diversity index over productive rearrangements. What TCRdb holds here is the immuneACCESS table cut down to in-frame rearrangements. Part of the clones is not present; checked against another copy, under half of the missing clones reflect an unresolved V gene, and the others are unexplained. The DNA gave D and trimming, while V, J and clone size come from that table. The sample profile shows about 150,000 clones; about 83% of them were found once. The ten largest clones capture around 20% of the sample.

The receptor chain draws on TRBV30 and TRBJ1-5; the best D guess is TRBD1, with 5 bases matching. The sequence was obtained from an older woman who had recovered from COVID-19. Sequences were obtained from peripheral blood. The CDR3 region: CAWSPGWDQPQHF. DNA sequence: TGTGCCTGGAGCCCAGGGTGGGATCAGCCCCAGCATTTT.